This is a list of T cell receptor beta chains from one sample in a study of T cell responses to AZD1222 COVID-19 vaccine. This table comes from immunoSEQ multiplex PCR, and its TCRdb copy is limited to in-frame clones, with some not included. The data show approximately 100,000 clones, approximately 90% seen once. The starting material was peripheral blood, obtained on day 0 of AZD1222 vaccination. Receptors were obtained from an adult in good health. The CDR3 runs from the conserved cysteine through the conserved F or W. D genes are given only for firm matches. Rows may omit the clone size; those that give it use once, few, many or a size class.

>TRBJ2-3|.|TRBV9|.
CASSVVAGWRTDTQYF
TGTGCCAGCAGCGTAGTGGCGGGGTGGAGGACAGATACGCAGTATTTT
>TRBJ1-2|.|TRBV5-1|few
CASSLETGPGYGYTF
TGCGCCAGCAGCTTGGAGACAGGCCCGGGCTATGGCTACACCTTC
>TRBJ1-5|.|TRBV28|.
CASSFRPPLQAQHF
TGTGCCAGCAGTTTCCGACCCCCCCTCCAAGCCCAGCATTTT
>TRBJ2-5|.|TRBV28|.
CASWGGASSRLQETQYF
TGTGCCAGCTGGGGGGGGGCTAGCTCAAGACTACAAGAGACCCAGTACTTC
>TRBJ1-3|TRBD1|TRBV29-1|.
CSVEARGRGGNTIYF
TGCAGCGTTGAAGCCAGGGGGCGAGGCGGAAACACCATATATTTT
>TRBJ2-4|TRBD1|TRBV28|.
CASSRGTAGWVRVQYF
TGTGCCAGCAGCAGAGGGACAGCCGGATGGGTAAGGGTTCAGTACTTC
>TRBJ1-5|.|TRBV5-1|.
CASSSRPDSFNQPQHF
TGCGCCAGCAGTTCACGGCCCGACAGCTTTAATCAGCCCCAGCATTTT
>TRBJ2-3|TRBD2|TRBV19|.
CASSTRSTSGPADTQYF
TGTGCCAGTAGTACCCGTTCAACTAGCGGGCCCGCAGATACGCAGTATTTT
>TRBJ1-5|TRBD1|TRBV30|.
CAWRAGGANQPQHF
TGTGCCTGGAGGGCAGGGGGCGCGAATCAGCCCCAGCATTTT
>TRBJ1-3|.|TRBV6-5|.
CASRAPSYSGNTIYF
TGTGCCAGCAGGGCCCCCAGCTACTCTGGAAACACCATATATTTT
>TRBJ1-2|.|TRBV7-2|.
CASSLPGANYGYTF
TGTGCCAGCAGCTTACCGGGTGCTAACTATGGCTACACCTTC
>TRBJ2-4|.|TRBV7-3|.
CASSLGDDSSIQYF
TGTGCCAGCAGCTTAGGGGACGACAGTTCCATTCAGTACTTC
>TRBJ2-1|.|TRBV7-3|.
CASSLRQGYEQFF
TGTGCCAGCAGCCTACGTCAAGGCTATGAGCAGTTCTTC
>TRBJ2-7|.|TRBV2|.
CASSGLLGMDEQYF
TGTGCCAGCAGTGGACTACTCGGCATGGACGAGCAGTACTTC
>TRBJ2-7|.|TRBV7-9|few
CASSEQGGYEQYF
TGTGCCAGCAGCGAACAGGGTGGCTACGAGCAGTACTTC
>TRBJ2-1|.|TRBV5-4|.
CASSIRGGGSYEQFF
TGTGCCAGCAGCATACGTGGGGGCGGGAGCTATGAGCAGTTCTTC
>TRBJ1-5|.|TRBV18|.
CASSPRANQPQHF
TGTGCCAGCTCACCACGTGCCAATCAGCCCCAGCATTTT
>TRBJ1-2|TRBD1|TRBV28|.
CASSDRARWVF
TGTGCCAGCTCGGACAGGGCACGTTGGGTCTTC
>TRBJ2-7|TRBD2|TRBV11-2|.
CASSSPRGLVESEQYF
TGTGCCAGCAGCTCGCCCCGGGGACTAGTCGAGAGCGAGCAGTACTTC
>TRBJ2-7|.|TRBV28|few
CATRGAPEQYF
TGTGCCACAAGGGGCGCTCCCGAGCAGTACTTC
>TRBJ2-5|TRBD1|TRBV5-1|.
CASSQGQPQETQYF
TGCGCCAGCAGCCAGGGACAGCCCCAAGAGACCCAGTACTTC
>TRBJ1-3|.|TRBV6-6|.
CASSGGLLYSGNTIYF
TGTGCCAGCAGTGGAGGACTGCTGTACTCTGGAAACACCATATATTTT
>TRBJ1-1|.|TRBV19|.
CASSIVPRNTEAFF
TGTGCCAGTAGTATAGTCCCAAGAAACACTGAAGCTTTCTTT
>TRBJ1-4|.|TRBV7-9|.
CASSLLGATNEKLFF
TGTGCCAGCAGCTTACTCGGTGCAACTAATGAAAAACTGTTTTTT
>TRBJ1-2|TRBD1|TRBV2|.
CASTQGGRGGYTF
TGTGCCAGCACCCAGGGGGGGCGAGGTGGCTACACCTTC
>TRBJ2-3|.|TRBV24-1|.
CATSDTRRGRGAQYF
TGTGCCACCAGTGACACCCGCCGGGGCAGGGGGGCGCAGTATTTT
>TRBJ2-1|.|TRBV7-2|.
CASTFTLPQGNEQFF
TGTGCCAGCACCTTTACTCTCCCCCAGGGGAATGAGCAGTTCTTC
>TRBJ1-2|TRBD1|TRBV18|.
CASSPGTGIDSWYGYTF
TGTGCCAGCTCACCAGGGACAGGAATCGACTCCTGGTATGGCTACACCTTC
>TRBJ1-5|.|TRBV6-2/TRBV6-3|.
CASSWGVNQPQHF
TGTGCCAGCAGTTGGGGGGTCAATCAGCCCCAGCATTTT
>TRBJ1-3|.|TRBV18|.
CASSSEPGGAGNTIYF
TGTGCCAGCTCATCCGAGCCCGGCGGGGCAGGAAACACCATATATTTT
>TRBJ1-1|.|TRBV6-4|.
CASSATEGSEAFF
TGTGCCAGCAGCGCGACGGAGGGGTCTGAAGCTTTCTTT
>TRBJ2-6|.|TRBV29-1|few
CSARVADVLTF
TGCAGCGCCCGAGTGGCCGACGTCCTGACTTTC
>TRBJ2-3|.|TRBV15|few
CATSRPGRADTQYF
TGTGCCACCAGCAGACCCGGTAGGGCTGATACGCAGTATTTT
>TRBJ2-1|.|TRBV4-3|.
CASSPLGTRFSHNEQFF
TGCGCCAGCAGCCCCCTCGGGACTCGATTTTCACATAATGAGCAGTTCTTC
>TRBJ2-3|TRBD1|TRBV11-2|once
CASSTYRGPITDTQYF
TGTGCCAGCAGCACATACAGGGGGCCGATCACAGATACGCAGTATTTT
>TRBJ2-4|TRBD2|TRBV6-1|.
CASSELPPAGGEIKFTKNIQYF
TGTGCCAGCAGTGAACTCCCTCCAGCGGGAGGAGAAATTAAATTCACCAAAAACATTCAGTACTTC
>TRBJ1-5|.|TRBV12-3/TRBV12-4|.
CASRWTVNQPQHF
TGTGCCAGCAGGTGGACCGTTAATCAGCCCCAGCATTTT
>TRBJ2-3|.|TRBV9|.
CASSVGAAIGADTQYF
TGTGCCAGCAGCGTAGGGGCAGCGATCGGCGCAGATACGCAGTATTTT
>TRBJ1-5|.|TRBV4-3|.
CASSQVGQPNQPQHF
TGCGCCAGCAGCCAAGTAGGGCAGCCTAATCAGCCCCAGCATTTT
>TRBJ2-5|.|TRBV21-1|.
CASSKEERTEETQYF
TGTGCCAGCAGCAAGGAAGAGAGGACAGAAGAGACCCAGTACTTC
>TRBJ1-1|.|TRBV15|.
CATSLRGTEAFF
TGTGCCACCAGCTTAAGGGGCACTGAAGCTTTCTTT
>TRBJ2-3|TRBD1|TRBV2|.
CASTPDRVADTQYF
TGTGCCAGCACCCCTGACAGGGTAGCAGATACGCAGTATTTT
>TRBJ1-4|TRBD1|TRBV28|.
CASSSGGRSNEKLFF
TGTGCCAGCAGTTCAGGGGGCAGGTCTAATGAAAAACTGTTTTTT
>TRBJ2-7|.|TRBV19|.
CASSPEGRSTYEQYF
TGTGCCAGTAGTCCAGAGGGGAGATCTACCTACGAGCAGTACTTC
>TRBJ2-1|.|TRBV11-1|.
CASSSMGAINEQFF
TGTGCCAGCAGCTCAATGGGGGCGATAAATGAGCAGTTCTTC
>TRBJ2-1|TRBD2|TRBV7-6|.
CASSPGLAGALNIINEQFF
TGTGCCAGCAGCCCCGGACTAGCGGGAGCCCTAAATATCATCAATGAGCAGTTCTTC
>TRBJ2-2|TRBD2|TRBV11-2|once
CASRGAGRNTGELFF
TGTGCCAGCAGGGGAGCGGGACGGAACACCGGGGAGCTGTTTTTT
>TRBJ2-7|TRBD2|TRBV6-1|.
CASSGGLAGTRPSYEQYF
TGTGCCAGCAGTGGGGGACTAGCGGGCACTAGACCCTCCTACGAGCAGTACTTC
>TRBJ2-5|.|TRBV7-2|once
CASSRDPQETQYF
TGTGCCAGCAGCCGCGACCCACAAGAGACCCAGTACTTC
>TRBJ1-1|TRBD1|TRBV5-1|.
CASTLRTGQNTEAFF
TGCGCCAGCACTCTCCGGACAGGGCAGAACACTGAAGCTTTCTTT
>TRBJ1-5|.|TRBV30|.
CAWGRNYDQPQHF
TGTGCCTGGGGGAGAAATTATGATCAGCCCCAGCATTTT
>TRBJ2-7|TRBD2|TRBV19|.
CASSIGGRAYYEQYF
TGTGCCAGTAGTATAGGCGGGAGGGCCTACTACGAGCAGTACTTC
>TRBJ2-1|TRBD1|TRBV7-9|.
CASSFDRGSFF
TGTGCCAGCAGCTTTGACAGGGGTTCGTTCTTC
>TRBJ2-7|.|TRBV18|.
CASSPLGSYEQYF
TGTGCCAGCTCACCACTCGGGAGTTACGAGCAGTACTTC
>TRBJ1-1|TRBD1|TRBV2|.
CASSGQGNTEAFF
TGTGCCAGCAGTGGACAGGGCAACACTGAAGCTTTCTTT